This note documents a single TCR beta chain sequence. The source of the sample is a study of human T cells and chemical hapten exposure. The CDR3 covers 16 residues. Deletions cut 4 bases from V and 4 bases from J, with 19 bases between. Germline assignment: CDR1 MGHRA and CDR2 YSYEKL. TCRdb reanalysed the RACE reads using MiXCR and keeps one entry per CDR3 protein. The top ten hold roughly 6.7% of the sample, which has roughly 200,000 distinct CDR3 sequences, 20% to 25% seen once. Noted time point: patch test 1, 2 weeks after DPC sensitization. Treatment: therapeutic diphenylcyclopropenone sensitization with weekly scalp DPC.

The receptor comes from a woman aged 50 to 60 with alopecia areata. Some clones in this sample may be carry-over from other donors' samples. Sequencing was performed on whole blood, taken in connection with sensitization to the hapten diphenylcyclopropenone (DPC). This chain uses TRBV4-1 with TRBJ2-5; D is possibly TRBD2 (6 bases). As DNA, the CDR3 is TGCGCCAGCAGCCCGGGGGTGGGGGAGGCGAGAGAGACCCAGTACTTC. This codes for CASSPGVGEARETQYF.